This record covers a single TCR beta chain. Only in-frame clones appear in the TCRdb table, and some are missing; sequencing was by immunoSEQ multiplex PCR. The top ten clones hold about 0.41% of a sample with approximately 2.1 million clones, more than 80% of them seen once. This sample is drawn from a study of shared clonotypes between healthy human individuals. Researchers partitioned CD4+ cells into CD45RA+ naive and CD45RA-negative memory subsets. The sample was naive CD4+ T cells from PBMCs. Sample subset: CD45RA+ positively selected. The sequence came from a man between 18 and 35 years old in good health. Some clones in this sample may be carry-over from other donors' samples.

CDR3 loop: CASSGQGGHEQFF. As DNA, the CDR3 is TGTGCCAGCAGCGGACAGGGTGGCCATGAGCAGTTCTTC. The chain couples TRBV28 to TRBJ2-1; 8 bases match TRBD1. V shed 6 bases, J shed 8 bases, and the junction held 6 bases outside the gene matches. Germline lookup yields CDR1 MDHEN and CDR2 SYDVKM. The CDR3 totals 13 residues.